This TCR beta chain was identified during a study of T cells after yellow fever vaccination. The study made its TCR cDNA through 5'RACE template switching. That step introduced a universal primer site along with UMIs. One entry per CDR3 protein results from TCRdb running MiXCR on the 5' RACE reads. The table includes 620,000 or so distinct CDR3 sequences, 12% detected once. Study-level findings and limits: High-abundance clonotypes from the bulk population could contaminate FACS-sorted repertoires. Reappearance after the booster was observed for most primary-vaccination clones (roughly 97% CD4, over 70% CD8). Researchers noted that a small share of clonotypes showed up in both CD4 and CD8 compartments.

There are a few counts of this clonotype. Its antigen is undetermined. The V gene end was trimmed by 4 bases and the J gene end by 2 bases; junction bases not matched to a gene: 2. CDR1 ENHRY and CDR2 SYGVKD come from the germline V gene. This CDR3 has 15 amino acids. The chain couples TRBV10-3 to TRBJ2-1, with TRBD2 matching 10 bases. Here the sequenced sample was PBMCs, taken on the day of the yellow fever booster vaccination. This clonotype originated in a young man who received the YFV17D yellow fever vaccine. CDR3 DNA sequence: TGTGCCATCAGTGCTAGCGGGAGCCCCTACAATGAGCAGTTCTTC. Residues: CAISASGSPYNEQFF.